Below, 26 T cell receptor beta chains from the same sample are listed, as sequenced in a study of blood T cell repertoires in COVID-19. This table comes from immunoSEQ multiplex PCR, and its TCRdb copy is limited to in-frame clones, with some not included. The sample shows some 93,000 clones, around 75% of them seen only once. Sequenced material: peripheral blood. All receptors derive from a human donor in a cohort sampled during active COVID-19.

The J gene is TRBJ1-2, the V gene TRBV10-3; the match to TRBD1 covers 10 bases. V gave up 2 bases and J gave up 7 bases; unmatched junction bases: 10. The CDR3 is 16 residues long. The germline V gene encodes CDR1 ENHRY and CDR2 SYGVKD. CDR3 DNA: TGTGCCATCAGTGAGGTGACAGGGGGCGATTTCTCTGGCTACACCTTC. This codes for CAISEVTGGDFSGYTF.

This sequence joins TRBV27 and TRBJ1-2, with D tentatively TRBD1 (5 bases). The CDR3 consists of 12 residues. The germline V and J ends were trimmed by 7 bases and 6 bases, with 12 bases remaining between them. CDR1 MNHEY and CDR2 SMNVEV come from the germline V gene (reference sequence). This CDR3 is CASKTASNGYTF. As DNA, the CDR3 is TGTGCCAGCAAGACAGCATCAAATGGCTACACCTTC.

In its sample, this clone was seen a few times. CDR3 amino acids: CASSINRQDPSTNYGYTF. The DNA for the CDR3 is TGTGCCAGCTCGATCAACCGACAGGATCCCTCCACCAACTATGGCTACACCTTC. V and J are TRBV18 and TRBJ1-2; tentative D call: TRBD1 (6 bases). The V gene lost 6 bases and the J gene lost 2 bases, with 25 bases spanning the gap. Germline-derived CDR1 and CDR2 are KGHSH and LQKENI. This CDR3 is built from 18 residues.

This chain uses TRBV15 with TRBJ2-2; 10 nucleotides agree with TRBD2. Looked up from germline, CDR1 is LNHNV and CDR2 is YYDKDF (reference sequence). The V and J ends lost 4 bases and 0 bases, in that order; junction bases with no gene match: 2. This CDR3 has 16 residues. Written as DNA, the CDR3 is TGTGCCACCAGCATGACTAGCGGGCCGAACACCGGGGAGCTGTTTTTT. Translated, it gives CATSMTSGPNTGELFF.

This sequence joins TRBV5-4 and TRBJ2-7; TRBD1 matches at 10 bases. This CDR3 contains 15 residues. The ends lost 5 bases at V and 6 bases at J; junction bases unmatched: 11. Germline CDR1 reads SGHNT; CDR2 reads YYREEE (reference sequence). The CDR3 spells CASSSGGTGVTEQYF. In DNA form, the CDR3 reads TGTGCCAGCAGTAGTGGAGGGACAGGGGTTACCGAGCAGTACTTC.

The CDR3 spells CASRRDSQNTGELFF. CDR3 sequence (DNA): TGTGCCAGCAGACGGGACTCCCAGAACACCGGGGAGCTGTTTTTT. The chain employs TRBV6-4 and TRBJ2-2; D may be TRBD2 (6 bases). Trimming left V 6 bases short and J 1 base short, with 12 bases between. Germline values: CDR1 MRHNA, CDR2 SNTAGT. This CDR3 has 15 amino acids.

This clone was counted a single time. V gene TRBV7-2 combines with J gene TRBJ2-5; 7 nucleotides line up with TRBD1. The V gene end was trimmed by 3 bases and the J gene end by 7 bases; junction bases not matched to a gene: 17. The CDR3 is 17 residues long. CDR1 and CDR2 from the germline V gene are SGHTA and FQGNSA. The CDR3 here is CASSFYSTGLTRTTQYF. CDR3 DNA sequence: TGTGCCAGCAGCTTCTACTCGACAGGGCTGACGAGGACGACCCAGTACTTC.

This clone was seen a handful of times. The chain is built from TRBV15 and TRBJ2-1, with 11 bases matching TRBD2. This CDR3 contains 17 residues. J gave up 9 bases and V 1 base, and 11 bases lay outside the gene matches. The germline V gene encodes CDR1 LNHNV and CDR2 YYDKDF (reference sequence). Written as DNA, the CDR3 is TGTGCCACCAGCAGAGGCCCACTAGCGGGGGTAACTCGTGAGCAGTTCTTC. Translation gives CATSRGPLAGVTREQFF.

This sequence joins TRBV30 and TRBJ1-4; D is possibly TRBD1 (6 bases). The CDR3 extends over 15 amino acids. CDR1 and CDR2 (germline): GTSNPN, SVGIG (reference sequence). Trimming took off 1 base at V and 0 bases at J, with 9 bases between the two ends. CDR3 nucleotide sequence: TGTGCCTGGAGTGAGGACAGTCCAACTAATGAAAAACTGTTTTTT. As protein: CAWSEDSPTNEKLFF.

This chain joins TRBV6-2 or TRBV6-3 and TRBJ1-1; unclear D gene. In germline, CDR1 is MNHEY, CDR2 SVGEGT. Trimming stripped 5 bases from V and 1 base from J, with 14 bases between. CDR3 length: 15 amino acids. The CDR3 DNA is TGTGCCAGCAGTAAAATCGGCGGTGAGAACACTGAAGCTTTCTTT. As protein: CASSKIGGENTEAFF.

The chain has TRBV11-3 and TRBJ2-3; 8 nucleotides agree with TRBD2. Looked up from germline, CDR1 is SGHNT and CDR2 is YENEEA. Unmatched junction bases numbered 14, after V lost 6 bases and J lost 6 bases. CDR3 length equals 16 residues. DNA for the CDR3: TGTGCCAGCAGTCGTCGGGGGGGCGGGAGTTCGGATACGCAGTATTTT. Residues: CASSRRGGGSSDTQYF.

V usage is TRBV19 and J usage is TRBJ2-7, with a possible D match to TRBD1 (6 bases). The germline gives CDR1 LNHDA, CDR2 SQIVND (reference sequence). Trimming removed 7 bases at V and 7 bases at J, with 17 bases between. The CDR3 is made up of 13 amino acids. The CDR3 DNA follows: TGTGCCAGTAAACCGGGACACCTTGGGGAGCAGTACTTC. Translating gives CASKPGHLGEQYF.

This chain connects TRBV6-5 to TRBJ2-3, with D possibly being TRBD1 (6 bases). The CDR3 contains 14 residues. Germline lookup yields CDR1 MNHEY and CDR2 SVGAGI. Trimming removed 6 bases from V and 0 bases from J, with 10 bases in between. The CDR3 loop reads CASSPGQSTDTQYF. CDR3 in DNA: TGTGCCAGCAGCCCCGGACAGAGCACAGATACGCAGTATTTT.

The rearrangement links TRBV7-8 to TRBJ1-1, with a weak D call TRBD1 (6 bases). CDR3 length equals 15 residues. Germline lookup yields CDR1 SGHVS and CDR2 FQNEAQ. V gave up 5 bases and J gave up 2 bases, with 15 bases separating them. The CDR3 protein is CASSPRGTHNTEAFF. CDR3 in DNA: TGTGCCAGCAGCCCTCGAGGGACACACAACACTGAAGCTTTCTTT. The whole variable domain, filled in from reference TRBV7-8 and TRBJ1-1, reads GAGVSQSPRYKVAKRGQDVALRCDPISGHVSLFWYQQALGQGPEFLTYFQNEAQLDKSGLPSDRFFAERPEGSVSTLKIQRTQQEDSAVYLCASSPRGTHNTEAFFGQGTRLTVV.

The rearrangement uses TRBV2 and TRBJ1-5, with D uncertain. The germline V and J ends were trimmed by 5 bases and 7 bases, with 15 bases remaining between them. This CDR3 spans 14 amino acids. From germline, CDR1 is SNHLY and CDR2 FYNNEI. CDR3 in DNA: TGTGCCAGCAGTATGGTGAGGGTAGGACAGCCCCAGCATTTT. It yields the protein CASSMVRVGQPQHF.

CDR3 amino acids: CASIGTSPPYEQYF. The CDR3 DNA reads TGTGCCAGCATTGGGACTTCCCCCCCCTACGAGCAGTACTTC. The gene calls are TRBV28 and TRBJ2-7, with a possible D match to TRBD2 (6 bases). Trimming cost V 7 bases and J 2 bases, with 15 bases left between them. Germline V gene data show CDR1 as MDHEN and CDR2 as SYDVKM. CDR3 length: 14 residues.

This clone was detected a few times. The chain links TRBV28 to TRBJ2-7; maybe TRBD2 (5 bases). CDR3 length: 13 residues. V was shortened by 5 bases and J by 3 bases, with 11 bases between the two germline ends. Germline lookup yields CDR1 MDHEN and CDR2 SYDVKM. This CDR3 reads CASSMDSNYEQYF. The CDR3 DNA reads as TGTGCCAGCAGTATGGACTCCAACTACGAGCAGTACTTC.

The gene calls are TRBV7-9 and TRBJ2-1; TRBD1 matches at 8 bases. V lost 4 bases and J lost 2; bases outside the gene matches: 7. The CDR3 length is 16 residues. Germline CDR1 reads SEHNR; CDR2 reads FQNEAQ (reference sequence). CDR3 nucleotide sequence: TGTGCCAGCAGCTCTGCCGGGACAGGTCCCTACAATGAGCAGTTCTTC. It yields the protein CASSSAGTGPYNEQFF.

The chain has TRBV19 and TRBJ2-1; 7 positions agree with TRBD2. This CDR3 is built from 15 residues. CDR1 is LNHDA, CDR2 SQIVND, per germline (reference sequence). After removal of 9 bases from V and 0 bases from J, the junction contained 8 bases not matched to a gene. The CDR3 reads CASTGGGFSYNEQFF. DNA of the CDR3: TGTGCCAGCACCGGGGGAGGGTTCTCCTACAATGAGCAGTTCTTC.

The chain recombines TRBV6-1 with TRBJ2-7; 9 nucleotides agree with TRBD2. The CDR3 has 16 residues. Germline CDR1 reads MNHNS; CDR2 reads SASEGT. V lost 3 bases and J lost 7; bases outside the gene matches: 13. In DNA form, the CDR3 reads TGTGCCAGCAGTGATAGTAGCGGGAGCTCTGAGGGGGAGCAGTACTTC. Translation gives CASSDSSGSSEGEQYF.

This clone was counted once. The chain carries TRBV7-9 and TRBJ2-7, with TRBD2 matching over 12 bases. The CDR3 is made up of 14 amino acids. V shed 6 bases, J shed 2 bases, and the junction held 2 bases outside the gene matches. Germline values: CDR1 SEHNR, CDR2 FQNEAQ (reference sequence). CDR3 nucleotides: TGTGCCAGCAGGACTAGCGGGAGTGCCTACGAGCAGTACTTC. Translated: CASRTSGSAYEQYF. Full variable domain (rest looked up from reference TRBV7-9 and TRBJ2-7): DTGVSQNPRHKITKRGQNVTFRCDPISEHNRLYWYRQTLGQGPEFLTYFQNEAQLEKSRLLSDRFSAERPKGSFSTLEIQRTEQGDSAMYLCASRTSGSAYEQYFGPGTRLTVT.

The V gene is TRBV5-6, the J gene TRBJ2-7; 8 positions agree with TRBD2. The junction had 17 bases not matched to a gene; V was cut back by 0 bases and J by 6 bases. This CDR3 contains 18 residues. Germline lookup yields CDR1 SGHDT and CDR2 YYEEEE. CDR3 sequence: CASSLAGGLAASRGEQYF. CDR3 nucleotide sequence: TGTGCCAGCAGCTTGGCCGGAGGACTAGCAGCCTCCCGGGGCGAGCAGTACTTC.

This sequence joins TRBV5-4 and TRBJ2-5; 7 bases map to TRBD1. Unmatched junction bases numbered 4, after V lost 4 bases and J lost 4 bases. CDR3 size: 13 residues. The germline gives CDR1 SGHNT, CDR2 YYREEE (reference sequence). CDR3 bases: TGTGCCAGCAGCCCAAGGGGGCGAGAGACCCAGTACTTC. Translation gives CASSPRGRETQYF.

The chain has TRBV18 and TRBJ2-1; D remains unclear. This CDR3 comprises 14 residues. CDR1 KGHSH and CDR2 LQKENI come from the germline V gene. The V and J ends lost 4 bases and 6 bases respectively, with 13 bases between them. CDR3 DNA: TGTGCCAGCTCACTCCTAGAATCCCCCAATGAGCAGTTCTTC. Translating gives CASSLLESPNEQFF.

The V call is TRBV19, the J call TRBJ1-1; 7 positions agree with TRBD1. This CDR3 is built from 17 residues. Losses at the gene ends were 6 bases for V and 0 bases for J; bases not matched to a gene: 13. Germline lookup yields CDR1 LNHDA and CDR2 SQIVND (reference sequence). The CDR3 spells CASRDRRRGGMNTEAFF. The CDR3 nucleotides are TGTGCCAGTAGGGACAGGAGGCGGGGGGGGATGAACACTGAAGCTTTCTTT.

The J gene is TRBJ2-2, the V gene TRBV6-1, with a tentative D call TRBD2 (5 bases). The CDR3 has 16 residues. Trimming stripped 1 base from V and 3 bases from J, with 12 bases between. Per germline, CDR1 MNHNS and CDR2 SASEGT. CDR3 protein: CASSEVGSAYTGELFF. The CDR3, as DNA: TGTGCCAGCAGTGAAGTCGGTAGCGCCTACACCGGGGAGCTGTTTTTT.